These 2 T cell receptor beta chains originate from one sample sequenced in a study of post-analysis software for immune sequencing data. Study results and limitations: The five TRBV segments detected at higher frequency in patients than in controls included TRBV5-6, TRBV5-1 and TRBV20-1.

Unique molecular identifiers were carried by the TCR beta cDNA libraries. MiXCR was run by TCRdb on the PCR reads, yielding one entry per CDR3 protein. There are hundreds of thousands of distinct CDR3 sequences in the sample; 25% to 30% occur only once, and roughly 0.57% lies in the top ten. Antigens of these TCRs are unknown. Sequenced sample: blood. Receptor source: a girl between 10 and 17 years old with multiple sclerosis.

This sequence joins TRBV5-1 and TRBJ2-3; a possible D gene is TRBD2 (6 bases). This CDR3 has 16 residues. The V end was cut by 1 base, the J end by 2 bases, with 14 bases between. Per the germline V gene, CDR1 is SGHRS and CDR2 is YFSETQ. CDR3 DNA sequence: TGCGCCAGCAGCTTGAATCGGGGGATCTTCACAGATACGCAGTATTTT. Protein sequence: CASSLNRGIFTDTQYF.

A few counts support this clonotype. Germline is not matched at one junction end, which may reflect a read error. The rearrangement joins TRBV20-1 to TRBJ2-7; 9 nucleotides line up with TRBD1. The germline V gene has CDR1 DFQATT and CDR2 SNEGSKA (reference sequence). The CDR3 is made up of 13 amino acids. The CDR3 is CSAWTGDSNEQYF. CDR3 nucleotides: TGCAGTGCTTGGACAGGGGACTCCAACGAGCAGTACTTC.